This passage covers 21 T cell receptor beta chains from one sample sequenced in a study of response to subunit inactivated influenza vaccine. TCRdb re-called the RT-PCR reads through MiXCR, storing one row per CDR3 protein. The sample consists of 800,000 to 1,000,000 distinct CDR3 sequences, 21% of them appearing once. Material: PBMCs from blood, obtained less than 6 days after vaccination. Every receptor here comes from a man over 45 who received an inactivated influenza vaccine.

The chain couples TRBV21-1 to TRBJ2-7; the D call TRBD2 from the table was never checked on the DNA. TRBV21-1 is classified as a pseudogene. The CDR3 is made up of 17 amino acids. CDR3 DNA: TGTGCCAGCAGCAAAGCCACTAGCGGGAGGGCTCTTGCCGAGCAGTACTTC. Translation gives CASSKATSGRALAEQYF.

The J gene is TRBJ2-2, the V gene TRBV3-1; D gene uncertain. The ends were cut back, 1 base at V and 1 base at J, with 4 bases in the middle. The CDR3 has 14 residues. Germline CDR1 LGHDT, CDR2 YNNKEL (reference sequence). The CDR3 region is CASSQVQNTGELFF. The CDR3 nucleotides read TGTGCCAGCAGCCAAGTCCAGAACACCGGGGAGCTGTTTTTT.

V gene TRBV7-2 combines with J gene TRBJ2-7; the D is unclear. Between the trimmed V and J ends, which lost 2 bases and 1 base, there was a span of 15 bases. Germline lookup yields CDR1 SGHTA and CDR2 FQGNSA. The CDR3 is 16 residues long. CDR3: CASSLIPLPSSYEQYF. The CDR3, as DNA: TGTGCCAGCAGCTTAATACCGTTGCCCTCATCCTACGAGCAGTACTTC.

The V call is TRBV6-6, the J call TRBJ1-2, with D tentatively TRBD1 (6 bases). This CDR3 is 11 amino acids long. The germline V and J ends were trimmed by 11 bases and 2 bases, with 9 bases remaining between them. CDR1 is MNHNY and CDR2 is SVGAGI in the germline V gene (reference sequence). The CDR3 reads CAGGTNYGYTF. In DNA form, the CDR3 reads TGTGCCGGGGGGACAAACTATGGCTACACCTTC.

This clonotype came up a few times. This sequence joins TRBV28 and TRBJ2-3; 8 bases fit TRBD1. The CDR3 totals 19 residues. With 6 bases clipped from V and 4 bases from J, the junction kept 21 bases outside the gene matches. Germline V gene data show CDR1 as MDHEN and CDR2 as SYDVKM. The CDR3 protein is CASSVLNLILRQGSDTQYF. In DNA form, the CDR3 reads TGTGCCAGCAGCGTACTCAACCTCATCCTGAGACAGGGGTCAGATACGCAGTATTTT.

This clonotype has more than one count but fewer than ten. This sequence joins TRBV30 and TRBJ1-4; maybe TRBD1 (5 bases). Germline CDR1 is GTSNPN and CDR2 is SVGIG (reference sequence). The V gene lost 2 bases and the J gene lost 8 bases, with 15 bases spanning the gap. This CDR3 has 14 amino acids. The CDR3 here is CAWSRGTIGEKLFF. For the CDR3, the DNA is TGTGCCTGGAGTCGAGGGACGATAGGGGAAAAACTGTTTTTT.

The chain recombines TRBV4-3 with TRBJ2-1; no clear D gene. V lost 0 bases to trimming and J lost 2 bases, with 8 bases between them. This CDR3 contains 15 residues. The germline CDR1 and CDR2 sequences are LGHNA and YSLEER. CDR3 in DNA: TGCGCCAGCAGCCAAGACGGTCTCACCTACAATGAGCAGTTCTTC. It codes for CASSQDGLTYNEQFF.

The V and J genes are TRBV7-9 and TRBJ1-3; no definite D call. Trimming left V 3 bases short and J 2 bases short, with 5 bases between. The CDR3 runs 13 residues. Germline values: CDR1 SEHNR, CDR2 FQNEAQ (reference sequence). CDR3 sequence (DNA): TGTGCCAGCAGCTTCGGGACTGGAAACACCATATATTTT. Its translation is CASSFGTGNTIYF.

The chain combines TRBV7-2 with TRBJ2-7; 8 bases map to TRBD1. Trimming took 6 bases from V and 6 from J; bases not matched to a gene: 7. CDR3 length equals 13 residues. CDR1 and CDR2 from the germline V gene are SGHTA and FQGNSA. The CDR3 DNA is TGTGCCAGCAGGCAAAGGACAGGGAGCGAGCAGTACTTC. Translated: CASRQRTGSEQYF.

This clonotype was counted only a few times. The rearrangement uses TRBV10-3 and TRBJ2-2, with D perhaps matching TRBD1 or TRBD2 (7 bases each). The V end lost 10 bases, the J end lost 6 bases, and 21 bases lay between the germline ends. This CDR3 contains 15 residues. CDR1 and CDR2 from the germline V gene are ENHRY and SYGVKD. CDR3 residues: CATEGRRGGPGELFF. CDR3 DNA: TGTGCCACCGAAGGTCGCAGGGGGGGGCCCGGGGAGCTGTTTTTT.

This clonotype has a handful of counts. V is TRBV29-1 and J is TRBJ2-3; D is undetermined. CDR1 and CDR2 (germline): SQVTM, ANQGSEA. The CDR3 length is 14 residues. Trimming cost V 7 bases and J 2 bases, with 16 bases left between them. The CDR3 protein is CSASPLALTDTQYF. The CDR3 DNA follows: TGCAGCGCCTCCCCTCTGGCCCTCACAGATACGCAGTATTTT.

This clonotype has a count of ten or more. DNA for the CDR3: TGTGCCAGCAGCTTAGAAGTGGCGAGCTCCTACGAGCAGTACTTC. This codes for CASSLEVASSYEQYF. The V and J genes are TRBV7-6 and TRBJ2-7; no clear D. CDR1 is SGHVS, CDR2 FNYEAQ, per germline. V dropped 1 base and J dropped 0 bases, with 10 bases sitting between them. CDR3 length: 15 amino acids.

This clonotype has a handful of counts. The chain couples TRBV20-1 to TRBJ2-5, with TRBD1 identical over 7 bases. The V and J ends lost 6 bases and 5 bases, in that order; junction bases with no gene match: 6. The CDR3 loop spans 12 amino acids. Germline assignment: CDR1 DFQATT and CDR2 SNEGSKA (reference sequence). As DNA, the CDR3 is TGCAGTGCGCACAGGGGCGGCGAGACCCAGTACTTC. Translated, it gives CSAHRGGETQYF.

The chain uses TRBV7-2 and TRBJ2-7; no definite D call. The CDR3 runs to 16 residues. The germline V gene has CDR1 SGHTA and CDR2 FQGNSA. V was shortened by 3 bases and J by 0 bases, with 15 bases between the two germline ends. Here the CDR3 reads CASSFRSTLSSYEQYF. DNA of the CDR3: TGTGCCAGCAGCTTCAGATCGACACTCAGCTCCTACGAGCAGTACTTC.

This clonotype has only a few counts. V and J are TRBV28 and TRBJ2-7; 12 bases fit TRBD2. The J segment lost 6 bases and the V segment lost 2 bases, leaving 8 bases of the junction unmatched. The CDR3 contains 16 residues. Looked up from germline, CDR1 is MDHEN and CDR2 is SYDVKM. CDR3 protein: CASSLPRLAGVSEQYF. CDR3 sequence (DNA): TGTGCCAGCAGTTTACCGAGACTAGCGGGAGTCTCCGAGCAGTACTTC.

The rearrangement links TRBV7-9 to TRBJ2-1, with unresolved D. This CDR3 is 14 amino acids long. Between the trimmed V and J ends, which lost 1 base and 7 bases, there was a span of 11 bases. Germline CDR1 SEHNR, CDR2 FQNEAQ (reference sequence). The CDR3 loop reads CASSLDEMWNEQFF. CDR3 DNA: TGTGCCAGCAGCTTAGACGAGATGTGGAATGAGCAGTTCTTC.

A few counts support this clonotype. The chain has TRBV6-5 and TRBJ2-5; 7 nucleotides agree with TRBD1. CDR1 and CDR2 (germline): MNHEY, SVGAGI. With 2 bases clipped from V and 7 bases from J, the junction kept 10 bases outside the gene matches. The CDR3 has 15 amino acids. The CDR3 bases are TGTGCCAGCAGTTACACACGGACAGGATCGGGGACCCAGTACTTC. Its translation: CASSYTRTGSGTQYF.

This rearrangement joins TRBV20-1 to TRBJ1-6, with a weak D call TRBD1 (6 bases). Germline V CDR1 and CDR2: DFQATT, SNEGSKA (reference sequence). The CDR3 runs to 14 residues. V lost 5 bases and J lost 8, with 16 bases in between. The CDR3 DNA reads TGCAGTGCTTCACCCGGGGGCAACTATTCACCCCTCCACTTT. This gives the protein CSASPGGNYSPLHF.

The rearrangement joins TRBV29-1 to TRBJ2-3, with D perhaps matching TRBD2 (6 bases). The CDR3 contains 15 residues. Trimming cost V 6 bases and J 2 bases, with 18 bases left between them. CDR1 and CDR2 from the germline V gene are SQVTM and ANQGSEA. The CDR3 loop reads CSVPAGRGATDTQYF. The DNA of the CDR3 is TGCAGCGTCCCGGCAGGACGCGGGGCCACAGATACGCAGTATTTT.

This clonotype has ten or more counts. The chain carries TRBV4-3 and TRBJ1-5; D is uncertain. The CDR3 loop spans 15 amino acids. Germline V CDR1 and CDR2: LGHNA, YSLEER. Trimming left V 0 bases short and J 4 bases short, with 10 bases between. CDR3: CASSQDSDGNQPQHF. In nucleotides, the CDR3 is TGCGCCAGCAGCCAAGATAGCGACGGGAATCAGCCCCAGCATTTT.

The chain combines TRBV10-3 with TRBJ1-3, with 7 nucleotides matching TRBD1. Trimming took 6 bases from V and 1 from J; bases not matched to a gene: 6. CDR3 size: 15 residues. CDR1 ENHRY and CDR2 SYGVKD come from the germline V gene. The CDR3 nucleotides read TGTGCCATCAGCCCGGGACAGCTGTCTGGAAACACCATATATTTT. Translation: CAISPGQLSGNTIYF.